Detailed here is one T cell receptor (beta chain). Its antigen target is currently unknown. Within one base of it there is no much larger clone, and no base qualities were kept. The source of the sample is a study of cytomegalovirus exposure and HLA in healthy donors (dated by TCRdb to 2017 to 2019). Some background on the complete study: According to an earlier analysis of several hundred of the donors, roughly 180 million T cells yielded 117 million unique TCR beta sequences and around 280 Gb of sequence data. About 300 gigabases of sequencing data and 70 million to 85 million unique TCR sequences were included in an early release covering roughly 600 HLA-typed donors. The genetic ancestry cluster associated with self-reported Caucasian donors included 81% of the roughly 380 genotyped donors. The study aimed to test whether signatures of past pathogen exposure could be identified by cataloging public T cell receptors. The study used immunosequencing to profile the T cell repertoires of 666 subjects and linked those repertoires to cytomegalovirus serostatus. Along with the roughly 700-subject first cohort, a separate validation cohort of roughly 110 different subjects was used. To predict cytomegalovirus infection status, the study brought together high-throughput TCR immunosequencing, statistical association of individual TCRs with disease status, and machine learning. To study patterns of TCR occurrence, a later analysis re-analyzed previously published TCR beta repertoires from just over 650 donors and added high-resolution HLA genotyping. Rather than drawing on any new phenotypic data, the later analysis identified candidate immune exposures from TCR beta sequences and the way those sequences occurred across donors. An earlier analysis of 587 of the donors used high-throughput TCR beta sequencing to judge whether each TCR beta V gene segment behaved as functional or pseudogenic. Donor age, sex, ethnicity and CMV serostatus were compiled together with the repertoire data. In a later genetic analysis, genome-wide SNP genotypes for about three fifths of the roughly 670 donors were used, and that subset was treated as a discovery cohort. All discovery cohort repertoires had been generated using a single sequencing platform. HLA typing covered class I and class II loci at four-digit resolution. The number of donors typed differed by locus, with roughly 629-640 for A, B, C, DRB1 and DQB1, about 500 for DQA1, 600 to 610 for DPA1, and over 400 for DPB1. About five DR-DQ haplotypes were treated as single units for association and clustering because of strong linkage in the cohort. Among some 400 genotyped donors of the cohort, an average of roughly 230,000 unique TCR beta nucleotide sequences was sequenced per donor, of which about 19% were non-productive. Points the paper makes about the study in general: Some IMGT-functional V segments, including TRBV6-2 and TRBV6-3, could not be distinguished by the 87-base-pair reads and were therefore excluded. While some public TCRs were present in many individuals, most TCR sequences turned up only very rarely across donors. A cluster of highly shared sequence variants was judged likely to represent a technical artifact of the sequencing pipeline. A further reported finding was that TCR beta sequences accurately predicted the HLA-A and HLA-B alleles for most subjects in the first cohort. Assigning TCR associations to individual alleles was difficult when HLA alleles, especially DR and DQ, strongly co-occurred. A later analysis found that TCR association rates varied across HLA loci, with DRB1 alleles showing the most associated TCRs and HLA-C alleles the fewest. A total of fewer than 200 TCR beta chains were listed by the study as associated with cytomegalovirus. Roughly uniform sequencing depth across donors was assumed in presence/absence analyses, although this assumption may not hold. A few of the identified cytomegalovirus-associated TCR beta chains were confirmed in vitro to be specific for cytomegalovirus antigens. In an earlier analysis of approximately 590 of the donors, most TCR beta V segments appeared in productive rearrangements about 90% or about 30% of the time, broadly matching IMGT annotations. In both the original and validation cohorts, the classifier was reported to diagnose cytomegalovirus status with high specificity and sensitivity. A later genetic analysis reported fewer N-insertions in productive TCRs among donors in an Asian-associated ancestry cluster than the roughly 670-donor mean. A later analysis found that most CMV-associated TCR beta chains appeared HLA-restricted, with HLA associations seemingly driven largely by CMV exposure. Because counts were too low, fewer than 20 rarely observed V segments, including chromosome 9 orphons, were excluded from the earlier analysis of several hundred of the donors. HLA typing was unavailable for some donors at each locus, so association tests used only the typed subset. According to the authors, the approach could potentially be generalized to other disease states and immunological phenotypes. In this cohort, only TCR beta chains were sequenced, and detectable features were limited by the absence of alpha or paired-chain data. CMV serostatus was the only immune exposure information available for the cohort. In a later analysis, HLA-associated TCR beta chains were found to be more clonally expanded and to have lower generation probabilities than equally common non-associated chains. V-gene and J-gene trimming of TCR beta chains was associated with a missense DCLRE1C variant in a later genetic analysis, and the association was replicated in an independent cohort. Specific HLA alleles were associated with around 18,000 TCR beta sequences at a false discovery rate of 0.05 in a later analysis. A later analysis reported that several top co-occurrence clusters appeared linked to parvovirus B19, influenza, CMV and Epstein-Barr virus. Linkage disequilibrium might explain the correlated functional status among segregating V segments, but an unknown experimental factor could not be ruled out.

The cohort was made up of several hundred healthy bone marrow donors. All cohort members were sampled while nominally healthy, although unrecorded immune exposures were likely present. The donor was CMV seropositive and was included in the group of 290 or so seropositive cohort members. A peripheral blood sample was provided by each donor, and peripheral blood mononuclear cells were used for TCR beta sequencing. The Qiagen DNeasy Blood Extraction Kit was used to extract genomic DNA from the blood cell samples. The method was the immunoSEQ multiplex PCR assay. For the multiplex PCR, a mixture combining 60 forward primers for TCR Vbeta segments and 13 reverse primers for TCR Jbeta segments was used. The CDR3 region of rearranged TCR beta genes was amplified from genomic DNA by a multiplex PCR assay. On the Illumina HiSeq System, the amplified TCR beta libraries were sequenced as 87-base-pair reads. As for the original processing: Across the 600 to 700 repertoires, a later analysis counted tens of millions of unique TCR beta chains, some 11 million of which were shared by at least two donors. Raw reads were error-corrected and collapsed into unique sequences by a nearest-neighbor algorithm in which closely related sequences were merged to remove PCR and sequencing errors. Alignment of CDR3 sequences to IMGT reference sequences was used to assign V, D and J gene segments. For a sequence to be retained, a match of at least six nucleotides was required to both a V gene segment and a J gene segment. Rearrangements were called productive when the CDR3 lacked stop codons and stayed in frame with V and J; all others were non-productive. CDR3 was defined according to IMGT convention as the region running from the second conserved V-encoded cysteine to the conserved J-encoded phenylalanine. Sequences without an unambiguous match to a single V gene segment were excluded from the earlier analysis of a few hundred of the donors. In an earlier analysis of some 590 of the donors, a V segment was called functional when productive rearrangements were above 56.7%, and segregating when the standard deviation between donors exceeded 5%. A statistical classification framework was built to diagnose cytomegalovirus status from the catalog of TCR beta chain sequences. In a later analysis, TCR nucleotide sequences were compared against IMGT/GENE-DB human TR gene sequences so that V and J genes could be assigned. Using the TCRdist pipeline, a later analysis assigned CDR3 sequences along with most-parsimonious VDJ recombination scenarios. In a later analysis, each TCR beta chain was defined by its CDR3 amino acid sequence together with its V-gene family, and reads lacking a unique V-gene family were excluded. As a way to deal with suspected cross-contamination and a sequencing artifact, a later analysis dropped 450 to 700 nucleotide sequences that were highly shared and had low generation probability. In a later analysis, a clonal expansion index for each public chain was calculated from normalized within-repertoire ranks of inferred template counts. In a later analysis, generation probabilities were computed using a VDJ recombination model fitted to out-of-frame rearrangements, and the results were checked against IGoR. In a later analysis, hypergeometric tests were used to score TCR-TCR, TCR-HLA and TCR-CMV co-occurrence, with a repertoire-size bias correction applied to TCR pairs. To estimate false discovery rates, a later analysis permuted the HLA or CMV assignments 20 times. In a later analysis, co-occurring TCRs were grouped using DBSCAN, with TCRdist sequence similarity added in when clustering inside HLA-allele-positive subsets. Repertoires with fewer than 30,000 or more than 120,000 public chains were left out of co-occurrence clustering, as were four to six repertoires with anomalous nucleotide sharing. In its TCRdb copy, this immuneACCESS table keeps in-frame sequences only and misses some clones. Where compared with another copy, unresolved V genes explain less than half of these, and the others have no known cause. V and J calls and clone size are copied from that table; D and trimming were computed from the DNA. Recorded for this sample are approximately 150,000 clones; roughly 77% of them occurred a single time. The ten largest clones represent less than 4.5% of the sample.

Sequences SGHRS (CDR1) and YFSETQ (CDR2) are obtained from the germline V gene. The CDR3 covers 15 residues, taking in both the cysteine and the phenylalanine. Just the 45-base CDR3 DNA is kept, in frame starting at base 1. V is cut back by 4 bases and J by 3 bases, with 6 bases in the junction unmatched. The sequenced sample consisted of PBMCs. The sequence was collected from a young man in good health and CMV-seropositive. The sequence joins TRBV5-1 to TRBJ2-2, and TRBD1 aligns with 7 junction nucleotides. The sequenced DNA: TGCGCCAGCAGCGTAGGGGACAGATACACCGGGGAGCTGTTTTTT. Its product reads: CASSVGDRYTGELFF.